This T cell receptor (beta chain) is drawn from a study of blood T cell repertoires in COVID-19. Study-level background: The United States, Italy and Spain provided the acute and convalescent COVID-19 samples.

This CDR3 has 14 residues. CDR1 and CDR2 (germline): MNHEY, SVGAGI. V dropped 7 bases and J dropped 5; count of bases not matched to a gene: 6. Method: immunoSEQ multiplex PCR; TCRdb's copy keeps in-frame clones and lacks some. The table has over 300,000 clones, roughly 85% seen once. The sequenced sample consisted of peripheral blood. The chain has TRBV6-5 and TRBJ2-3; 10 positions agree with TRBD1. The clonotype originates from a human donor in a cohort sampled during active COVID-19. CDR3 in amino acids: CASKRTGGIDTQYF. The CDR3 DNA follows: TGTGCCAGCAAGAGGACAGGGGGAATAGATACGCAGTATTTT.